This T cell receptor beta chain comes out of a study of T cell responses to AZD1222 COVID-19 vaccine. Overall study: Second-dose timings of about 4 or about 12 weeks were pooled. Study results and limitations: No repertoire was sampled before or during the peak T cell response, only after it. Donors skewed white British and female; clonal diversity was possibly underestimated. Regions 160-218 and 743-854 held dominance among vaccine-associated CD4 TCRs, which spanned spike.

Repertoires were generated with immunoSEQ multiplex PCR, while TCRdb's copy carries only in-frame clones and drops some. The sample has about 120,000 clones, approximately 91% seen once; the top ten hold 2% to 3%. Trimming removed 0 bases from V and 11 bases from J, with 22 bases in between. This CDR3 contains 16 residues. Germline assignment: CDR1 GTSNPN and CDR2 SVGIG (reference sequence). A note on this clone: Its target is not known.

The receptor was isolated from an adult in good health. Sequences were derived from peripheral blood, sampled on day 0 of AZD1222 vaccination. The J gene is TRBJ2-2, the V gene TRBV30, with D perhaps being TRBD1 or TRBD2 (5 bases each). The chain's CDR3 is CAWSVNWGGSVGELFF. The CDR3, as DNA: TGTGCCTGGAGTGTTAATTGGGGCGGGTCGGTCGGCGAGCTGTTTTTT.